What follows are 5 T cell receptor beta chains derived from one specimen sequenced in a study of blood T cell repertoires in COVID-19. The method was immunoSEQ multiplex PCR; TCRdb's version includes in-frame clones alone and lacks a portion of them. The repertoire holds around 270,000 clones, with 88% as singletons. The sequencing sample was made of PBMCs or T cells enriched from blood (not recorded which). The receptors here all came from a woman aged 40 to 50 who had been exposed to COVID-19.

The V call is TRBV11-2, the J call TRBJ1-1; TRBD1 matches 12 bases. This CDR3 has 16 residues. Unmatched junction bases numbered 6, after V lost 3 bases and J lost 4 bases. Per the germline V gene, CDR1 is SGHAT and CDR2 is FQNNGV. CDR3 DNA sequence: TGTGCCAGCAGCTTTAGAGGGACAGGGGGCGGCACTGAAGCTTTCTTT. As protein: CASSFRGTGGGTEAFF. The full variable domain, in which reference TRBV11-2 and TRBJ1-1 provide the parts outside the CDR3, is EAGVAQSPRYKIIEKRQSVAFWCNPISGHATLYWYQQILGQGPKLLIQFQNNGVVDDSQLPKDRFSAERLKGVDSTLKIQPAKLEDSAVYLCASSFRGTGGGTEAFFGQGTRLTVV.

The chain carries TRBV7-9 and TRBJ2-1, with no clear D. The CDR3 extends over 17 amino acids. Germline-derived CDR1 and CDR2 are SEHNR and FQNEAQ (reference sequence). Trimming left V 1 base short and J 0 bases short, with 13 bases between. Here the CDR3 DNA reads TGTGCCAGCAGCTTAGAGTTGGTGTTCAGCTCCTACAATGAGCAGTTCTTC. Translating it yields CASSLELVFSSYNEQFF.

J is TRBJ2-5 and V is TRBV3-1 (or the pseudogene TRBV3-2); tentative D call: TRBD2 (6 bases). Germline CDR1 and CDR2: LGHDT and YNNKEL (reference sequence). V dropped 2 bases and J dropped 2 bases, with 9 bases sitting between them. The length of the CDR3 is 14 residues. CDR3 DNA: TGTGCCAGCAGCCAACCACTAGCTCAAGAGACCCAGTACTTC. Translated, it gives CASSQPLAQETQYF.

The chain recombines TRBV4-2 with TRBJ2-2; TRBD2 is a possible D gene (6 bases). Germline CDR1 is LGHNA and CDR2 is YNFKEQ. This CDR3 has 16 amino acids. Deletions cut 0 bases from V and 6 bases from J, with 14 bases between. DNA for the CDR3: TGTGCCAGCAGCCAAGAGGGGGGTCGAATCGCCGGGGAGCTGTTTTTT. Translating gives CASSQEGGRIAGELFF.

The rearrangement links TRBV6-2 or TRBV6-3 to TRBJ2-7; D not resolved. The CDR3 sequence is 16 residues long. Germline CDR1 MNHEY, CDR2 SVGEGT. Trimming cost V 0 bases and J 2 bases, with 14 bases left between them. The CDR3 protein is CASSYSRSSTAYEQYF. CDR3 in DNA: TGTGCCAGCAGTTACTCTAGGTCGAGTACAGCCTACGAGCAGTACTTC.